This paragraph covers one TCR beta chain sequence. What it binds is not known. PCR employed 60 Vbeta and 13 Jbeta primers. The table came from immunoSEQ multiplex PCR; TCRdb's copy has only in-frame clones and leaves some out. The data show 140,000 or so clones, about 70% seen once. The source of the sample is a study of cytomegalovirus exposure and HLA in healthy donors. Study observations and caveats: In vitro data verified a few CMV-associated chains as specific for CMV antigens. Earlier findings revealed that most TCR beta V segments proved productive either about 90% or about 30% of the time.

J gave up 2 bases and V 4 bases, and 8 bases lay outside the gene matches. Germline V lookup: CDR1 SGHRS, CDR2 YFSETQ. There are 17 residues in the CDR3. Sample: PBMCs. The TCR originated in a woman aged 40 to 50 in good health and CMV-seronegative. This chain connects TRBV5-1 to TRBJ2-3, with TRBD2 matching 12 bases. CDR3 region: CASSPKTSGGLTDTQYF. In DNA, the CDR3 is TGCGCCAGCAGCCCAAAGACTAGCGGGGGCCTCACAGATACGCAGTATTTT.